This T cell receptor (beta chain) was identified in a study of T cell repertoires in cytomegalovirus infection. Study-level background: Indications of both CMV infection and matching HLA type were provided by public TCR beta signatures. Whole-study results and caveats: Identification of carriers of CMV plus the relevant HLA was achieved through cumulative public TCR beta family frequency. Across the ex vivo response, the dominant clonotypes were HLA-C-restricted CMV-specific TCR beta clonotypes.

A note on this clonotype: Its target is unknown.

Each CDR3 protein is one row after TCRdb ran MiXCR on the reads. This table holds around 350,000 distinct CDR3 sequences, about a sixth found once. CDR3 size: 15 residues. V shed 5 bases, J shed 4 bases, and the junction held 8 bases outside the gene matches. From germline, CDR1 is MNHEY and CDR2 SVGEGT. The sequence was collected from a human donor in good health (CMV status not recorded). Some clones in this sample may be carry-over from other donors' samples. The sequenced sample consisted of PBMCs. The chain uses TRBV6-2 or TRBV6-3 and TRBJ2-1, with 7 positions matching TRBD2. CDR3 DNA: TGTGCCAGCAGTCAAACTAGCGTACAATACAATGAGCAGTTCTTC. Encoded protein: CASSQTSVQYNEQFF.